This T cell receptor (beta chain) was recovered during a study of neurological immune-mediated disorders. The CDR3 is 11 residues long. V lost 6 bases, J lost 6 bases, and 8 bases lay in between. Volunteers from a blood bank in Maryland, USA, constituted the healthy controls. The sorted libraries involved the use of about 1 million CD4+ or CD8+ T cells. The table lists this clonotype with many counts. The yield of each sequencing run was over 190 million TCR-beta sequences from 15-18 subjects. MiXCR, applied by TCRdb to the 5' RACE reads, yields one record per CDR3 protein. Altogether fewer than 40,000 distinct CDR3 sequences are present, under 6% being singletons, with the ten largest covering roughly 2%.

The sequence was obtained from a woman in her forties or fifties in good health. Material for sequencing was CD4+ T cells from blood. This chain joins TRBV12-3 or TRBV12-4 and TRBJ1-2; no reliable D call. CDR3 DNA sequence: TGTGCCAGCAGCCCTGACAATGGCTACACCTTC. The encoded protein is CASSPDNGYTF.